This T cell receptor (beta chain) is drawn from a study of T-cell reconstitution after alpha-beta-depleted transplantation in children. Unique molecular identifiers were incorporated during preparation of the TCRbeta library. Via MiXCR, TCRdb re-called the PCR reads, giving one row per CDR3 protein. The sample has 750,000 to 950,000 distinct CDR3 sequences; roughly 16% are singletons. The CDR3 covers 16 residues. Trimming cost V 3 bases and J 6 bases; bases outside gene matches: 7. The germline gives CDR1 SGHKS, CDR2 YYEKEE (reference sequence). The V and J genes are TRBV5-5 and TRBJ1-5; 12 bases line up with TRBD1. The receptor's source is a male patient younger than 18 who had a stem cell transplant for acute lymphoblastic leukemia, so the T cells may come from the graft donor. Material: PBMCs, mostly from graft donor cells, obtained 360 days after TCRalphabeta/CD19-depleted stem cell transplant. The CDR3 nucleotides read TGTGCCAGCAGCTGGGGGACAGGGGGCTATAGTCAGCCCCAGCATTTT. Translated: CASSWGTGGYSQPQHF.